Shown below are 2 T cell receptor beta chains from a single sample sequenced in a study of T cell repertoires in cytomegalovirus infection. TCRdb called the reads again in MiXCR, with one record for every CDR3 protein. The table has a few hundred thousand distinct CDR3 sequences, about a sixth seen once. Sequenced material: PBMCs. The receptors here all came from a human donor in good health (CMV status not recorded). Some clones in this sample may be carry-over from other donors' samples.

This clonotype turned up a few times. The V gene is TRBV28, the J gene TRBJ1-5, with D unclear. The CDR3 sequence is 13 residues long. Germline assignment: CDR1 MDHEN and CDR2 SYDVKM. Trimming pared 10 bases from V and 6 bases from J, leaving 16 bases between. CDR3: CATIAFVGQPQHF. CDR3 DNA: TGTGCCACCATAGCGTTCGTGGGTCAGCCCCAGCATTTT.

The table lists this clonotype with many counts. This chain joins TRBV7-8 and TRBJ1-2, with D possibly TRBD1 on 5 matching bases. This CDR3 has 18 residues. Trimming shortened V by 1 base and J by 1 base, and 19 bases separated the two germline ends. Germline-derived CDR1 and CDR2 are SGHVS and FQNEAQ. The CDR3 coding sequence is TGTGCCAGCAGCTTAGAAGGACACACTCCCACTGGTAACTATGGCTACACCTTC. Its protein is CASSLEGHTPTGNYGYTF.